This T cell receptor beta chain derives from a study of T cell responses to AZD1222 COVID-19 vaccine. Overall study findings and caveats: The donor cohort was predominantly white British with a female majority, and clonal diversity may have been underestimated. Elevations in Spike-specific TCR breadth and depth followed administration of two AZD1222 doses.

Assay used: immunoSEQ multiplex PCR; TCRdb lists only in-frame clones, some missing. The table shows roughly 100,000 clones, with over 70% occurring only once. In this sample, this clone turned up once. Its matching antigen is unknown. Unmatched junction bases numbered 12, after V lost 4 bases and J lost 3 bases. The germline V gene encodes CDR1 SGDLS and CDR2 YYNGEE. The CDR3 spans 16 residues. V and J are TRBV9 and TRBJ2-7, with 8 bases lining up with TRBD2. The source was peripheral blood, collected on day 0 of AZD1222 vaccination. The TCR originated in an adult in good health. Here the CDR3 reads CASSPTRGGAGYEQYF. CDR3 sequence (DNA): TGTGCCAGCAGCCCTACTCGGGGGGGTGCGGGCTACGAGCAGTACTTC.